This T cell receptor beta chain was sequenced for a study of T-cell memory formation after mild COVID-19. This CDR3 has 15 amino acids. The V end lost 5 bases, the J end lost 4 bases, and 17 bases lay between the germline ends. Germline V gene lookup returns CDR1 SGHAT and CDR2 FQNNGV. This clonotype appeared a few times. MiXCR was run by TCRdb on the 5' RACE reads, yielding one entry per CDR3 protein. The profile shows more than 300,000 distinct CDR3 sequences, 20% of them singletons. This sequence was found in a young man who had mild COVID-19 (a few samples of this study predate the infection). Cell type and time point are not known. The sequenced sample consisted of PBMCs or a T cell subset sorted from them (not recorded which). V and J are TRBV11-2 and TRBJ2-5; a weak D match, TRBD2 (7 bases). CDR3 DNA sequence: TGTGCCAGCAGCCCAGAGGGGGGGGCTCTAGAGACCCAGTACTTC. Its protein is CASSPEGGALETQYF.